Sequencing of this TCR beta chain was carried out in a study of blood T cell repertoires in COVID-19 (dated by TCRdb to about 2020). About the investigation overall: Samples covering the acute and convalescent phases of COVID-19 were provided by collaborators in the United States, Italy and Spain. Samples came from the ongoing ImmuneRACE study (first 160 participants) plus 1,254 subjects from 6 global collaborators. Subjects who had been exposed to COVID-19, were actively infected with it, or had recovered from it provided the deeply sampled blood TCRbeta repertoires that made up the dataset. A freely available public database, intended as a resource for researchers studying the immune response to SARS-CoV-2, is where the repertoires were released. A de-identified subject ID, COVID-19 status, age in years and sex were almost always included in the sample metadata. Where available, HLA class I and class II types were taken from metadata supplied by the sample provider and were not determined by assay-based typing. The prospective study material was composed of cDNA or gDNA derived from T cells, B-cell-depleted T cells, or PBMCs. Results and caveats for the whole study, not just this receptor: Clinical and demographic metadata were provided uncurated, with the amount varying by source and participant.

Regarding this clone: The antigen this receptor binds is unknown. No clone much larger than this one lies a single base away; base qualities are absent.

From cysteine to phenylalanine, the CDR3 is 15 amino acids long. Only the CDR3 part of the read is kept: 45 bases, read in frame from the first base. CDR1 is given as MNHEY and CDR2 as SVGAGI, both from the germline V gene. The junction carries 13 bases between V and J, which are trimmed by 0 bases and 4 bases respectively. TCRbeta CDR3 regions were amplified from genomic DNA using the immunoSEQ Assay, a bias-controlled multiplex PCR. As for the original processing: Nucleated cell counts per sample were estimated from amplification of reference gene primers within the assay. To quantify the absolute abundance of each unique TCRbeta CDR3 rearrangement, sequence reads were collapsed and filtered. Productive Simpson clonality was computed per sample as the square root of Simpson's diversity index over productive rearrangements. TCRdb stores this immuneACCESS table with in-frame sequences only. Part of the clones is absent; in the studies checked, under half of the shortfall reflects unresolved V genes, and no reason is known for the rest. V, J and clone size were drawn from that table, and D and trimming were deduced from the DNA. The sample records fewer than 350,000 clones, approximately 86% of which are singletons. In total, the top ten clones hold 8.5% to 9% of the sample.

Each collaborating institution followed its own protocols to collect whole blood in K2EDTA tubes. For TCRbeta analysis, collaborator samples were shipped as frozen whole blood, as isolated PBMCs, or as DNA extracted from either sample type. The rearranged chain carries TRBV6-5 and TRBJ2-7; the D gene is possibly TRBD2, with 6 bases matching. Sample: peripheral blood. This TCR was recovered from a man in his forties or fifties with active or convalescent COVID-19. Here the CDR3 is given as CASSYSEGPWYEQYF. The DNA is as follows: TGTGCCAGCAGTTACTCGGAGGGTCCCTGGTACGAGCAGTACTTC.